The sequence of this TCR beta chain was determined in a study of blood T cell repertoires in COVID-19. Whole-study context: Italy, Spain and the United States were the sources of the convalescent and acute COVID-19 samples. From T cells, B-cell-depleted T cells, or PBMCs came the material, which was cDNA or gDNA.

The CDR3 length is 15 residues. From germline, CDR1 is GTSNPN and CDR2 SVGIG (reference sequence). V lost 5 bases and J lost 0, with 14 bases in between. Study processing details: Using reference gene primer amplification, nucleated cell counts were estimated. The protocol was immunoSEQ multiplex PCR, while the TCRdb copy is restricted to in-frame clones and leaves out a portion. V and J calls and clone size follow that table, whereas D and trimming were derived from the DNA. The data contain 71,000 or so clones, 90% of them singletons. The specimen was peripheral blood. The V gene is TRBV30, the J gene TRBJ1-3, with D perhaps matching TRBD1 (6 bases). This sequence originates from a woman under 30 with acute or convalescent COVID-19. The DNA of the CDR3 is TGTGCCTGGGATCCCTTGGACAGCTCTGGAAACACCATATATTTT. Its translation is CAWDPLDSSGNTIYF.